The rows below give T cell receptor beta chains drawn from one sample of a study of vaccination and CD4 T cells after COVID-19. TCRdb re-called the PCR reads through MiXCR, storing one row per CDR3 protein. Among about 9,000 distinct CDR3 sequences listed, 28% were seen once. These TCRs are of unknown antigen specificity. Sequencing input: CD4+ T cells from blood, cultured in vitro. The receptors were sampled from a human donor in good health. Each CDR3 is given with its conserved first and last residue. D genes are given only for firm matches. A row's size may be missing; if present it is once, few, many or a size class.

j_gene,abundance,d_gene,v_gene,CDR3nt,CDR3aa
TRBJ2-1,.,TRBD1,TRBV4-1,TGCGCCAGCAGCGACCGTACAGGGGACAATGAGCAGTTCTTC,CASSDRTGDNEQFF
TRBJ2-6,.,TRBD2,TRBV10-3,TGTGCCATCAGTGAGCGGGGGGGGGGCGCTGGGGCCAACGTCCTGACTTTC,CAISERGGGAGANVLTF
TRBJ1-2,.,.,TRBV11-2,TGTGCCAGCAGCTCCATCAACAGGGCTAACTATGGCTACACCTTC,CASSSINRANYGYTF
TRBJ1-3,few,TRBD1,TRBV20-1,TGCAGTGCTATTGAGGGGGCGCTTGGAAACACCATATATTTT,CSAIEGALGNTIYF
TRBJ2-3,.,.,TRBV6-1,TGTGCCAGCAGGGCAGAATATGACGACTCTAGCACAGATACGCAGTATTTT,CASRAEYDDSSTDTQYF
TRBJ2-7,.,.,TRBV11-3,TGTGCCAGCAGCTTAGGGGATGTGCAGTACTTC,CASSLGDVQYF
TRBJ1-1,.,TRBD1,TRBV7-3,TGTGCCAGCAGCCCCTCTCGGGACAGGGTGGTCGGCACTGAAGCTTTCTTT,CASSPSRDRVVGTEAFF
TRBJ2-2,.,TRBD2,TRBV7-2,TGTGCCAGCAGTCACCCGGGACTAGCGGGAGTAAACACCGGGGAGCTGTTTTTT,CASSHPGLAGVNTGELFF
TRBJ2-2,once,TRBD1,TRBV6-2/TRBV6-3,TGTGCCAGCAGTAAGCGGAGGGGACAGGGAAACACCGGGGAGCTGTTTTTT,CASSKRRGQGNTGELFF
TRBJ2-5,.,.,TRBV7-3,TGTGCCAGCAGCCTCGCCCGGTGGGGGGAGACCCAGTACTTC,CASSLARWGETQYF
TRBJ2-2,few,.,TRBV11-1,TGTGCCAGCAGCTTGCAGACGAACACCGGGGAGCTGTTTTTT,CASSLQTNTGELFF
TRBJ1-2,medium-sized,.,TRBV6-1,TGTGCCGGTTCTGGGTACTATGGCTACACCTTC,CAGSGYYGYTF
TRBJ2-3,.,TRBD2,TRBV5-1,TGCGCCAGCAGCACCAAGCGGGGGGGCACAGATACGCAGTATTTT,CASSTKRGGTDTQYF
TRBJ2-3,.,.,TRBV19,TGTGCCAGTGGGGGCTTGGAGCAGTATTTT,CASGGLEQYF
TRBJ1-5,few,.,TRBV19,TGTGCCACCAGAAGGGGAGGCGGGCCCCAGCATTTT,CATRRGGGPQHF
TRBJ2-2,few,.,TRBV20-1,TGCAGTGCTAGCAGGGGCTTCGGGGAGCTGTTTTTT,CSASRGFGELFF
TRBJ1-5,.,TRBD1,TRBV29-1,TGCAGCGTGGGCGGGACAGGGGGCTCCGGCAATCAGCCCCAGCATTTT,CSVGGTGGSGNQPQHF
TRBJ1-3,few,.,TRBV19,TGTGCCAGTAGTATAAAGGCCCGGGACACCATATATTTT,CASSIKARDTIYF
TRBJ2-1,.,.,TRBV6-2/TRBV6-3,TGTGCCAGCAGTTCCCGGGACGCGAGCTCCTACAATGAGCAGTTCTTC,CASSSRDASSYNEQFF
TRBJ2-5,.,.,TRBV27,TGTGCCAGCAGAAACAGGGTCTCATCTGAAGAGACCCAGTACTTC,CASRNRVSSEETQYF